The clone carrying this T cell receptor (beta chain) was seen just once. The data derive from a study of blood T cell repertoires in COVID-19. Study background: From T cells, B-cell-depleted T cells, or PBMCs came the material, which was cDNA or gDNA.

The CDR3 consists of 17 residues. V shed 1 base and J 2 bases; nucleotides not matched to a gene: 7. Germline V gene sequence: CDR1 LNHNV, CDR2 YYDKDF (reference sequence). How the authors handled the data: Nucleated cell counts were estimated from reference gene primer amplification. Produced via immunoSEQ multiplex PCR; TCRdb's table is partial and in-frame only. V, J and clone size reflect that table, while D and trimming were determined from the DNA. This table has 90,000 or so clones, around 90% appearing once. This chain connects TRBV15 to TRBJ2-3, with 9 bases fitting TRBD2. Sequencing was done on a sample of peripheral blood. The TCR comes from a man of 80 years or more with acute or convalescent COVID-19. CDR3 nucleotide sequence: TGTGCCACCAGCAGAGTGGCTAGCGGGGCCCCCACAGATACGCAGTATTTT. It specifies CATSRVASGAPTDTQYF.